One and the same sample provided the 3 T cell receptor beta chains below, sequenced in a study of blood T cell repertoires in COVID-19. Sequencing was performed with immunoSEQ multiplex PCR; in TCRdb, only in-frame clones are kept and a portion is missing. Of roughly 300,000 clones in the sample, 75% to 95% were seen once. Sequenced sample: peripheral blood. The receptor set was obtained from a woman in her twenties or thirties with COVID-19, enrolled during active disease.

This clone was seen more than once but under ten times. This rearrangement joins TRBV30 to TRBJ1-1; no clear D gene. The CDR3 runs 12 residues. Looked up from germline, CDR1 is GTSNPN and CDR2 is SVGIG (reference sequence). V lost 0 bases to trimming and J lost 6 bases, with 8 bases between them. The CDR3: CAWSVLYPEAFF. The CDR3 DNA reads as TGTGCCTGGAGTGTACTCTATCCTGAAGCTTTCTTT.

V gene TRBV5-1 combines with J gene TRBJ2-7; 11 bases align to TRBD2. This CDR3 spans 14 amino acids. The germline V gene has CDR1 SGHRS and CDR2 YFSETQ. V shed 3 bases and J 4 bases; nucleotides not matched to a gene: 3. The CDR3: CASSSTSGRYEQYF. In nucleotides, the CDR3 is TGCGCCAGCAGCTCTACTAGCGGGAGATACGAGCAGTACTTC.

The chain links TRBV3-1 (or the pseudogene TRBV3-2) to TRBJ1-2, with 8 bases matching TRBD1. This CDR3 region has 15 residues. Looked up from germline, CDR1 is LGHDT and CDR2 is YNNKEL (reference sequence). J was trimmed by 8 bases and V by 0 bases; bases with no gene match: 8. CDR3 nucleotide sequence: TGTGCCAGCAGCCAAGATATACGACAGGGGAACGGCTACACCTTC. It translates to CASSQDIRQGNGYTF.